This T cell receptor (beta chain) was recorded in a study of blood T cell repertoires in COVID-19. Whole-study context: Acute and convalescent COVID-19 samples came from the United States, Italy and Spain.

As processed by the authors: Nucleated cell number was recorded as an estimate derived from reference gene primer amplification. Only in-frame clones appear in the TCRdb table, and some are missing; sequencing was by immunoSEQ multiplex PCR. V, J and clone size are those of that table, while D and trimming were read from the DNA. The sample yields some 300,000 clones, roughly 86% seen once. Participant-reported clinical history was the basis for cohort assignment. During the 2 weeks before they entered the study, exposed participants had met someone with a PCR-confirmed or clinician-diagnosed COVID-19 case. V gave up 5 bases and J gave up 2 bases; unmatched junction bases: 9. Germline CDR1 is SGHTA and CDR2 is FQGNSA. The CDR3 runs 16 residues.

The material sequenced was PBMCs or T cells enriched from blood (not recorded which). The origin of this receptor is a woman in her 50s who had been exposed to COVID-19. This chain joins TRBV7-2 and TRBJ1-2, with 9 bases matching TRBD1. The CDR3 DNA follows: TGTGCCAGCAGCCCCGGTTTTGGGACAGGGAACTATGGCTACACCTTC. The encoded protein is CASSPGFGTGNYGYTF.